A single sample gave rise to the 8 T cell receptor beta chains below, sequenced in a study of blood T cell repertoires in COVID-19. The data were produced by immunoSEQ multiplex PCR, yet TCRdb's version contains in-frame clones alone and is incomplete. The table includes under 250,000 clones, about four fifths detected once. Sequenced: peripheral blood. The receptors were gathered from a woman in her thirties or forties with active or convalescent COVID-19.

This clone occurred a few times. CDR3 coding DNA: TGTGCCAGCAGCGTACACGGCTCCTACGAGCAGTACTTC. Amino acid sequence: CASSVHGSYEQYF. V gene TRBV9 combines with J gene TRBJ2-7; D ambiguous. There are 13 residues in the CDR3. CDR1 SGDLS and CDR2 YYNGEE come from the germline V gene. Deletions cut 1 base from V and 0 bases from J, with 5 bases between.

The chain is built from TRBV19 and TRBJ2-7, with 10 bases fitting TRBD1. The CDR3 spans 15 residues. Looked up from germline, CDR1 is LNHDA and CDR2 is SQIVND (reference sequence). V lost 4 bases to trimming and J lost 5 bases; unmatched junction nucleotides: 8. As DNA, the CDR3 is TGTGCCAGTAGTACTCCGGGACAGGGGCTCGACGAGCAGTACTTC. Protein product: CASSTPGQGLDEQYF.

The chain has TRBV7-8 and TRBJ2-7, with 11 bases matching TRBD2. This CDR3 region has 17 residues. Germline loops: CDR1 SGHVS, CDR2 FQNEAQ. V dropped 1 base and J dropped 2; count of bases not matched to a gene: 7. CDR3 coding DNA: TGTGCCAGCAGCTTAGGTCCTTTAGCGGGGGGGACCTACGAGCAGTACTTC. It encodes CASSLGPLAGGTYEQYF.

CDR3 region: CASSSPLLGGIYGYTF. In nucleotides, the CDR3 is TGTGCCAGCAGTTCACCCCTCCTTGGGGGGATCTATGGCTACACCTTC. The V gene is TRBV6-2 or TRBV6-3, the J gene TRBJ1-2; possibly TRBD1 for D (5 bases). CDR1 is MNHEY and CDR2 is SVGEGT in the germline V gene. Trimming left V 4 bases short and J 4 bases short, with 19 bases between. The CDR3 spans 16 residues.

This clone turned up a few times. The V and J genes are TRBV4-1 and TRBJ2-3; 10 bases are a match to TRBD2. CDR1 and CDR2 (germline): MGHRA, YSYEKL. The trim removed 0 bases at V and 4 bases at J, leaving 7 bases unmatched. This CDR3 has 17 residues. CDR3 residues: CASSQDPSGSLSDTQYF. The CDR3 nucleotides are TGCGCCAGCAGCCAAGATCCTAGCGGGAGCTTGTCAGATACGCAGTATTTT.

This clone has a single count. The chain has TRBV27 and TRBJ1-6; no clear D. The CDR3 runs to 13 residues. V lost 4 bases and J lost 9, with 10 bases in between. Germline CDR1 and CDR2: MNHEY and SMNVEV (reference sequence). DNA for the CDR3: TGTGCCAGCAGTTCCGCCGCGGGTTCACCCCTCCACTTT. Its translation: CASSSAAGSPLHF.

This chain connects TRBV27 to TRBJ1-2; D might be TRBD1 (6 bases). The CDR3 loop spans 14 amino acids. Per germline, CDR1 MNHEY and CDR2 SMNVEV (reference sequence). V was shortened by 2 bases and J by 4 bases, with 11 bases between the two germline ends. The CDR3 coding sequence is TGTGCCAGCAGTTTACAACAGGGCCTCTATGGCTACACCTTC. Translated: CASSLQQGLYGYTF.

The chain is built from TRBV19 and TRBJ1-5; TRBD1 matches 9 bases. V was pared by 11 bases and J by 5 bases, with 7 bases of the junction left unmatched. This CDR3 is built from 13 residues. Germline CDR1 LNHDA, CDR2 SQIVND (reference sequence). CDR3 protein: CAAGQGSHQPQHF. CDR3 coding DNA: TGTGCCGCCGGACAGGGGTCACATCAGCCCCAGCATTTT.